This T cell receptor (beta chain) was recovered during a study of blood T cell repertoires in COVID-19. Looking at the study overall: The United States, Italy and Spain were the sources of the acute and convalescent COVID-19 samples. From T cells, B-cell-depleted T cells, or PBMCs came the material, which was cDNA or gDNA.

Per the authors' pipeline: Reference gene primer amplification gave estimated nucleated cell counts. This table comes from immunoSEQ multiplex PCR, and its TCRdb copy is limited to in-frame clones, with some not included. The V and J calls and clone size were taken over from that table, and D and trimming were inferred from the DNA. The table lists 130,000 to 150,000 clones, approximately 81% of them singletons. CDR3 length: 13 residues. The germline V gene encodes CDR1 SNHLY and CDR2 FYNNEI. The chain recombines TRBV2 with TRBJ1-6, with D uncertain. Sequencing input: peripheral blood. The TCR originated in a human donor with acute or convalescent COVID-19. The donor label of this sample is uncertain. In nucleotides, the CDR3 is TGTGCTACCTTAATCCAGTCCCCATCACCCCTCCACTTT. Translation gives CATLIQSPSPLHF. The full variable domain, rest sourced from reference TRBV2 and TRBJ1-6, is EPEVTQTPSHQVTQMGQEVILRCVPISNHLYFYWYRQILGQKVEFLVSFYNNEISEKSEIFDDQFSVERPDGSNFTLKIRSTKLEDSAMYFCATLIQSPSPLHFGNGTRLTVT.